This T cell receptor (beta chain) was sequenced for a study of tumor and adjacent non-tumor tissue in lung cancer. On the study more broadly: On average, productive TCRbeta reads reached 4 million to 5 million per sample.

The library came from three nested PCR rounds adapted from ARM-PCR protocols. TCRdb redid the calling of the multiplex PCR reads with MiXCR, one entry per CDR3 protein. The data contain roughly 43,000 distinct CDR3 sequences, 60% of them singletons. Findings and limits, study-wide: In normal lung, the top 100 clones were significantly more dominant than in tumor.

This sample's RNA came from whole unsorted tissue. The normal lung tissue was taken more than 3 cm from the tumor edge. Germline V gives CDR1 SGHDT, CDR2 YYEEEE. V was pared by 4 bases and J by 5 bases, with 4 bases of the junction left unmatched. The CDR3 extends over 13 amino acids. Ten or more counts support this clonotype. Its antigen is unknown. Sequencing was performed on distant non-tumor lung tissue. This chain links TRBV5-6 with TRBJ2-7; 9 positions agree with TRBD1. This clonotype was obtained from a man aged 45-65 years with non-small cell lung cancer. As DNA, the CDR3 is TGTGCCAGCAGCGTCACAGGGGGCCACGAGCAGTACTTC. This translates into CASSVTGGHEQYF.